This entry lists 6 T cell receptor beta chains sequenced from one sample in a study of T-cell reconstitution after alpha-beta-depleted transplantation in children. Preparation of the TCRbeta library involved a method that used unique molecular identifiers. A single record per CDR3 protein comes from TCRdb applying MiXCR to the PCR reads. The table lists more than 200,000 distinct CDR3 sequences, about 9.6% of them singletons. This material consisted of PBMCs from the stem cell graft donor, taken from the stem cell graft. Every receptor here comes from a human donor who donated a stem cell graft to a child with SCID.

There are many counts of this clonotype. The rearrangement joins TRBV20-1 to TRBJ2-7, with TRBD2 matching 9 bases. Germline assignment: CDR1 DFQATT and CDR2 SNEGSKA (reference sequence). The ends lost 0 bases at V and 3 bases at J; junction bases unmatched: 21. This CDR3 has 20 residues. This CDR3 reads CSARDFGGTSNYRGNYEQYF. The DNA for the CDR3 is TGCAGTGCTAGAGATTTTGGGGGGACTAGCAACTACCGGGGAAACTACGAGCAGTACTTC.

This clonotype was detected ten times or more. The genes are TRBV20-1 and TRBJ1-6, with D tentatively TRBD1 (5 bases). The germline CDR1 and CDR2 sequences are DFQATT and SNEGSKA (reference sequence). CDR3 length: 13 amino acids. The V gene lost 3 bases and the J gene lost 9 bases, with 12 bases spanning the gap. For the CDR3, the DNA is TGCAGTGCTAGGCCAGGGCAGACTTCACCCCTCCACTTT. This encodes CSARPGQTSPLHF.

The J gene is TRBJ1-6, the V gene TRBV4-3; D possibly corresponds to TRBD1 (5 bases). CDR1 and CDR2 from the germline V gene are LGHNA and YSLEER. The CDR3 is made up of 15 amino acids. Trimming cost V 2 bases and J 9 bases, with 14 bases left between them. In DNA, the CDR3 is TGCGCCAGCAGCCAACGGGATAGAGGGGTTTCACCCCTCCACTTT. This gives the protein CASSQRDRGVSPLHF.

The V call is TRBV12-3 or TRBV12-4, the J call TRBJ2-4; TRBD1 aligns across 8 bases. The CDR3 has 11 amino acids. V lost 6 bases and J lost 12; bases outside the gene matches: 4. Here the CDR3 reads CASSGQGHQYF. Here the CDR3 DNA reads TGTGCCAGCAGCGGACAGGGTCATCAGTACTTC.

This clonotype was seen only a few times. The rearrangement joins TRBV7-2 to TRBJ1-1; D perhaps matches TRBD1 (5 bases). Trimming took 2 bases from V and 11 from J, leaving 12 bases between them. Germline V gene lookup returns CDR1 SGHTA and CDR2 FQGNSA. The CDR3 is made up of 12 amino acids. CDR3 sequence: CASSLSGERAFF. Written as DNA, the CDR3 is TGTGCCAGCAGCTTATCGGGGGAAAGGGCTTTCTTT.

In its sample, this clonotype was seen many times. The rearrangement links TRBV20-1 to TRBJ2-5, with 10 bases that match TRBD2. Germline V lookup: CDR1 DFQATT, CDR2 SNEGSKA (reference sequence). This CDR3 spans 17 amino acids. The V and J ends lost 3 bases and 2 bases, in that order; junction bases with no gene match: 12. CDR3 nucleotide sequence: TGCAGTGCTAGGGGGGGGACGGGGACTAGCGTACAAGAGACCCAGTACTTC. Translating it yields CSARGGTGTSVQETQYF.